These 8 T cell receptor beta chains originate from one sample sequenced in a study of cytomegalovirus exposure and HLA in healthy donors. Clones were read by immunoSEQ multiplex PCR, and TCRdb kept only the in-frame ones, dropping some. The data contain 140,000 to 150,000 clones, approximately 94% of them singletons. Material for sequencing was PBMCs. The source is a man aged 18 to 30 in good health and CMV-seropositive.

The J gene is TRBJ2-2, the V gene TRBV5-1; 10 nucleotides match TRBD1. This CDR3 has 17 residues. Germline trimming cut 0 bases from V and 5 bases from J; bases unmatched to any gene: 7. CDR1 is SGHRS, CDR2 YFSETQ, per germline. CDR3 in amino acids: CASSLGPPGQGTGELFF. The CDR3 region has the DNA TGCGCCAGCAGCTTGGGCCCCCCGGGACAGGGGACCGGGGAGCTGTTTTTT.

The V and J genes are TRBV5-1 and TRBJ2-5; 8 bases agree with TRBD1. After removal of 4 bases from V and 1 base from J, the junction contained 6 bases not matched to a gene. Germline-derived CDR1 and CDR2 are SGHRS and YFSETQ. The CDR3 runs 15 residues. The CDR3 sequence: CASSVLQGAQETQYF. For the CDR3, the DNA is TGCGCCAGCAGCGTCCTGCAGGGGGCCCAAGAGACCCAGTACTTC. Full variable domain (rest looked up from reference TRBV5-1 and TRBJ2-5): KAGVTQTPRYLIKTRGQQVTLSCSPISGHRSVSWYQQTPGQGLQFLFEYFSETQRNKGNFPGRFSGRQFSNSRSEMNVSTLELGDSALYLCASSVLQGAQETQYFGPGTRLLVL.

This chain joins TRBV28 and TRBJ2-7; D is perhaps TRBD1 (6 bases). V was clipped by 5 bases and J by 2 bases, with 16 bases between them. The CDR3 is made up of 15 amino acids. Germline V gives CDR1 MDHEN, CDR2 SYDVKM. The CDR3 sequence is CASSPRGHVPYEQYF. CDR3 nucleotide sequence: TGTGCCAGCAGTCCAAGGGGACACGTCCCCTACGAGCAGTACTTC.

The DNA of the CDR3 is TGTGCCAGCAGTTTAACTACTTACTCCTACAATGAGCAGTTCTTC. The encoded protein is CASSLTTYSYNEQFF. The chain joins TRBV6-1 to TRBJ2-1; no firm D call. Per the germline V gene, CDR1 is MNHNS and CDR2 is SASEGT. The V and J ends lost 5 bases and 0 bases respectively, with 11 bases between them. This CDR3 region has 15 residues.

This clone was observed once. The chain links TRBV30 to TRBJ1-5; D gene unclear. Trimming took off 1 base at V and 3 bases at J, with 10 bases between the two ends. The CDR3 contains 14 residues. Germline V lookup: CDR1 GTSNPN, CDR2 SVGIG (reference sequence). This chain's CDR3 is CAWSAPVDNQPQHF. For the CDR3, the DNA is TGTGCCTGGAGTGCTCCCGTAGACAATCAGCCCCAGCATTTT. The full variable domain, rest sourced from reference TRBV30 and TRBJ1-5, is SQTIHQWPATLVQPVGSPLSLECTVEGTSNPNLYWYRQAAGRGLQLLFYSVGIGQISSEVPQNLSASRPQDRQFILSSKKLLLSDSGFYLCAWSAPVDNQPQHFGDGTRLSIL.

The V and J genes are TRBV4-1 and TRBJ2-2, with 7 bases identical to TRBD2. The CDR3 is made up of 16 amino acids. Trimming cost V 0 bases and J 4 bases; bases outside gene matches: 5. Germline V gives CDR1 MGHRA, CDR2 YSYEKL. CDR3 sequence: CASSQEAGAGTGELFF. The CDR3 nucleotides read TGCGCCAGCAGCCAAGAGGCGGGAGCGGGCACCGGGGAGCTGTTTTTT.

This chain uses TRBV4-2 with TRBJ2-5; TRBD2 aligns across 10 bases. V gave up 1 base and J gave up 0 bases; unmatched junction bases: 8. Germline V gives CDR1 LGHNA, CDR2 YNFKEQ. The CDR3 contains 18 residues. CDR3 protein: CASSQGGLAVLYQETQYF. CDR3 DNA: TGTGCCAGCAGCCAAGGCGGACTAGCGGTCCTTTACCAAGAGACCCAGTACTTC.

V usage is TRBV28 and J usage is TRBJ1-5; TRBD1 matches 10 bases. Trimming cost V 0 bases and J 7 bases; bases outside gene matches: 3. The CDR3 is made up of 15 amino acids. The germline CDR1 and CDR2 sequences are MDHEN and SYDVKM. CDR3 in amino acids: CASSLWRDRGQPQHF. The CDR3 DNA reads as TGTGCCAGCAGTTTATGGAGGGACAGGGGCCAGCCCCAGCATTTT. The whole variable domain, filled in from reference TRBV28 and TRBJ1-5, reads DVKVTQSSRYLVKRTGEKVFLECVQDMDHENMFWYRQDPGLGLRLIYFSYDVKMKEKGDIPEGYSVSREKKERFSLILESASTNQTSMYLCASSLWRDRGQPQHFGDGTRLSIL.